The entry below describes one T cell receptor (beta chain). Additional DNA sequences in this sample encode the identical CDR3. These data come from a study of shared clonotypes between healthy human individuals. Study summary: The people who gave samples were two women and a few men aged 18 to 49.

Original processing methods: Quality scores were absent from the junction-only immunoSEQ sequences, so filtering differed. TCRdb keeps only in-frame clones here, not all; method: immunoSEQ multiplex PCR. V and J calls and clone size follow that table, whereas D and trimming were derived from the DNA. In the table there are millions of clones, more than 85% of which are singletons. Sequenced input: naive CD4+ T cells from PBMCs. Regarding subset: CD45RA+ positively selected. The sequence was collected from a man aged 18 to 29 in good health. Some clones in this sample may be carry-over from other donors' samples.

CDR3 coding DNA: TGTGCCAGCAGTTTGGGAGGCTACGAGCAGTACTTC. It translates to CASSLGGYEQYF. The chain uses TRBV28 and TRBJ2-7, with D possibly TRBD2 on 6 matching bases. Germline V lookup: CDR1 MDHEN, CDR2 SYDVKM. The V and J ends lost 3 bases and 3 bases respectively, with 6 bases between them. The length of the CDR3 is 12 residues. Full variable domain (outside the CDR3, taken from reference TRBV28 and TRBJ2-7): DVKVTQSSRYLVKRTGEKVFLECVQDMDHENMFWYRQDPGLGLRLIYFSYDVKMKEKGDIPEGYSVSREKKERFSLILESASTNQTSMYLCASSLGGYEQYFGPGTRLTVT.